The rows below give T cell receptor beta chains drawn from one sample of a study of metastatic and nonmetastatic thyroid tumors. Through MiXCR, TCRdb re-clonotyped the PCR reads. The table has some 29,000 clones, around 7% seen once. Sequenced: blood. These receptors were taken from a female donor with papillary thyroid cancer or a benign thyroid nodule (not recorded which). Some clones in this sample may be carry-over from other donors' samples. CDR3s include the opening cysteine and the closing phenylalanine or tryptophan. Fields, in order: V gene, J gene, CDR3 length, D gene, clone size, CDR3 DNA, CDR3 protein. The D gene is left open where the match is weak. Where a row states a size, it is once, few, many or the class of an expanded clone; other rows omit it.

v_gene: TRBV6-1; j_gene: TRBJ2-7; len: 17; d_gene: -; abundance: -; CDR3nt: TGTGCCAGCAGCCCTGGGCAGGCTCGTCCGATGTCCTACGAGCAGTACTTC; CDR3aa: CASSPGQARPMSYEQYF
v_gene: TRBV20-1; j_gene: TRBJ2-1; len: 11; d_gene: TRBD1; abundance: many; CDR3nt: TGCAGTGCTAGAGGATTGACAGGGGTCGTCTTC; CDR3aa: CSARGLTGVVF
v_gene: TRBV18; j_gene: TRBJ2-7; len: 16; d_gene: TRBD2; abundance: many; CDR3nt: TGTGCCAGCTCACCACCGAGACTAGCGGGCTCCTACGAGCAGTACTTC; CDR3aa: CASSPPRLAGSYEQYF
v_gene: TRBV2; j_gene: TRBJ2-7; len: 14; d_gene: -; abundance: few; CDR3nt: TGTGCCAGCAGTGACGGGGAGGGGGTCTACGAGCAGTACTTC; CDR3aa: CASSDGEGVYEQYF
v_gene: TRBV6-1; j_gene: TRBJ1-1; len: 14; d_gene: -; abundance: many; CDR3nt: TGTGCCAGCGGGAAAATCAGCTTGGGCACTGAAGCTTTCTTT; CDR3aa: CASGKISLGTEAFF
v_gene: TRBV28; j_gene: TRBJ1-1; len: 14; d_gene: -; abundance: many; CDR3nt: TGTGCCAGCAGCCTCGGAGGGGTCGACACTGAAGCTTTCTTT; CDR3aa: CASSLGGVDTEAFF
v_gene: TRBV20-1; j_gene: TRBJ2-3; len: 15; d_gene: -; abundance: many; CDR3nt: TGCAGTGCTAGAGGAGTGGGGGGGCTTAAAGATACGCAGTATTTT; CDR3aa: CSARGVGGLKDTQYF
v_gene: TRBV20-1; j_gene: TRBJ2-2; len: 16; d_gene: -; abundance: many; CDR3nt: TGCAGTGCTCCCCCACCTGCGGGACACATGGGTGAGGAGCTGTTTTTT; CDR3aa: CSAPPPAGHMGEELFF
v_gene: TRBV7-2; j_gene: TRBJ2-1; len: 15; d_gene: TRBD2; abundance: many; CDR3nt: TGTGCCAGCAGCTTAGGGGGGACTAGCCTCAATGAGCAGTTCTTC; CDR3aa: CASSLGGTSLNEQFF
v_gene: TRBV27; j_gene: TRBJ1-6; len: 16; d_gene: -; abundance: many; CDR3nt: TGTGCCAGCAGTTTCTGGGGGGGCGCTTATAATTCACCCCTCCACTTT; CDR3aa: CASSFWGGAYNSPLHF
v_gene: TRBV5-6; j_gene: TRBJ1-4; len: 15; d_gene: -; abundance: -; CDR3nt: TGTGCCAGCAGCTACGCGGGTAGGGGGAAAGAAAAACTGTTTTTT; CDR3aa: CASSYAGRGKEKLFF
v_gene: TRBV5-1; j_gene: TRBJ2-1; len: 14; d_gene: -; abundance: many; CDR3nt: TGCGCCAGCAGCTTAGGGGTCTCCTACAATGAGCAGTTCTTC; CDR3aa: CASSLGVSYNEQFF
v_gene: TRBV20-1; j_gene: TRBJ1-1; len: 12; d_gene: TRBD1; abundance: many; CDR3nt: TGCAGCGGTACAGGGGGCTCCACTGAAGCTTTCTTT; CDR3aa: CSGTGGSTEAFF
v_gene: TRBV27; j_gene: TRBJ2-2; len: 14; d_gene: -; abundance: many; CDR3nt: TGTGCCAGCAGTTGGCTGGGAGGAACCGGGGAGCTGTTTTTT; CDR3aa: CASSWLGGTGELFF
v_gene: TRBV30; j_gene: TRBJ1-6; len: 14; d_gene: -; abundance: many; CDR3nt: TGTGCCTGGAGAAATACAGGGTACAATTCACCCCTCCACTTT; CDR3aa: CAWRNTGYNSPLHF
v_gene: TRBV6-5; j_gene: TRBJ1-4; len: 12; d_gene: -; abundance: many; CDR3nt: TGTGCCAGCAGTTACGGGGGTCGTAAACTGTTTTTT; CDR3aa: CASSYGGRKLFF
v_gene: TRBV2; j_gene: TRBJ1-2; len: 15; d_gene: -; abundance: many; CDR3nt: TGTGCCAGCAGTGAAGAGCCACCCGAGAACTATGGCTACACCTTC; CDR3aa: CASSEEPPENYGYTF
v_gene: TRBV19; j_gene: TRBJ1-1; len: 14; d_gene: -; abundance: many; CDR3nt: TGTGCCAGTAGTATGCGGGGCGGGGGTACTGAAGCTTTCTTT; CDR3aa: CASSMRGGGTEAFF
v_gene: TRBV7-9; j_gene: TRBJ2-5; len: 13; d_gene: -; abundance: few; CDR3nt: TGTGCCAGCAGCTTAGCCCAAGCAGAGACCCAGTACTTC; CDR3aa: CASSLAQAETQYF
v_gene: TRBV4-1; j_gene: TRBJ1-6; len: 13; d_gene: -; abundance: many; CDR3nt: TGCGCCAGCAGCCAAGACTGGGGGTCACCCCTCCACTTT; CDR3aa: CASSQDWGSPLHF
v_gene: TRBV2; j_gene: TRBJ2-5; len: 15; d_gene: TRBD2; abundance: -; CDR3nt: TGTGCCAGCAGTGCTAGCGGGCACCGACAAGAGACCCAGTACTTC; CDR3aa: CASSASGHRQETQYF
v_gene: TRBV5-1; j_gene: TRBJ2-2; len: 16; d_gene: -; abundance: many; CDR3nt: TGCGCCAGCACCAATGACCCTGGGCCTCCCACCGGGGAGCTGTTTTTT; CDR3aa: CASTNDPGPPTGELFF
v_gene: TRBV7-2; j_gene: TRBJ1-5; len: 14; d_gene: -; abundance: many; CDR3nt: TGTGCCAGCAGCTCCTACAGGGGCAATCAGCCCCAGCATTTT; CDR3aa: CASSSYRGNQPQHF
v_gene: TRBV28; j_gene: TRBJ1-6; len: 14; d_gene: -; abundance: many; CDR3nt: TGTGCCAGCAGCCACCCAGGGGCGCGTTCACCCCTCCACTTT; CDR3aa: CASSHPGARSPLHF
v_gene: TRBV2; j_gene: TRBJ1-5; len: 19; d_gene: -; abundance: many; CDR3nt: TGTGCCAGCAGTGAATGGGGCCCCCTCAGGAGGTCAAGCAATCAGCCCCAGCATTTT; CDR3aa: CASSEWGPLRRSSNQPQHF